This T cell receptor beta chain was obtained from a study of cytomegalovirus exposure and HLA in healthy donors. As for the study in general: The Caucasian-associated ancestry cluster contained 65% to 85% of the 300 to 450 genotyped donors.

Germline V gives CDR1 MNHEY, CDR2 SMNVEV (reference sequence). Unmatched junction bases numbered 18, after V lost 8 bases and J lost 3 bases. The CDR3 consists of 17 residues. This PCR relied on a set of 60 Vbeta primers and 13 Jbeta primers. Only in-frame clones appear in the TCRdb table, and some are missing; sequencing was by immunoSEQ multiplex PCR. The data contain about 140,000 clones, 65% to 85% of them seen just once; the ten biggest clones take up approximately 2.5%. This receptor was taken from a man aged 45-65 years in good health and CMV-seronegative. This chain links TRBV27 with TRBJ1-2, with 7 nucleotides matching TRBD1. The sequencing sample was made of PBMCs. The chain's CDR3 is CASGINSRGGHDYGYTF. CDR3 sequence (DNA): TGTGCCAGCGGAATTAATTCCCGAGGGGGCCACGACTATGGCTACACCTTC.